Below are 17 T cell receptor beta chains sequenced from a single sample in a study of blood T cell repertoires in COVID-19. Only in-frame clones appear in the TCRdb table, and some are missing; sequencing was by immunoSEQ multiplex PCR. The sample consists of some 150,000 clones, about 80% of them appearing once. Sequencing was carried out using peripheral blood. Receptor source: a woman aged 60-75 years with acute or convalescent COVID-19.

V gene TRBV7-9 combines with J gene TRBJ1-1; TRBD1 agrees at 7 bases. The CDR3 extends over 13 amino acids. CDR1 is SEHNR and CDR2 is FQNEAQ in the germline V gene (reference sequence). With V trimmed by 8 bases and J by 7 bases, 10 bases remained unmatched. CDR3 amino acids: CASGGTEGFEAFF. The CDR3 region has the DNA TGTGCCAGCGGTGGGACAGAAGGTTTTGAAGCTTTCTTT.

This clone was detected once. J is TRBJ1-5 and V is TRBV7-2; 8 bases map to TRBD1. Germline CDR1 and CDR2: SGHTA and FQGNSA. Trimming removed 1 base from V and 0 bases from J; junction bases left unmatched: 5. This CDR3 is 17 amino acids long. This CDR3 is CASSLVTGGYSNQPQHF. CDR3 bases: TGTGCCAGCAGCTTAGTTACAGGGGGATATAGCAATCAGCCCCAGCATTTT.

The chain combines TRBV18 with TRBJ1-3; 7 nucleotides match TRBD1. This CDR3 is built from 17 residues. CDR1 and CDR2 (germline): KGHSH, LQKENI. The V segment lost 4 bases and the J segment 6 bases; nucleotides outside the gene matches: 15. CDR3 loop: CASSRYLTGTEENTIYF. Written as DNA, the CDR3 is TGTGCCAGCTCACGATACTTGACAGGGACGGAGGAAAACACCATATATTTT.

The V call is TRBV5-1, the J call TRBJ2-1; 9 bases fit TRBD2. The CDR3 has 14 residues. Unmatched junction bases numbered 2, after V lost 0 bases and J lost 7 bases. Germline values: CDR1 SGHRS, CDR2 YFSETQ. CDR3 region: CASSLGGGANEQFF. DNA of the CDR3: TGCGCCAGCAGCTTGGGCGGGGGGGCTAATGAGCAGTTCTTC.

The chain links TRBV4-1 to TRBJ2-7, with D maybe TRBD2 (6 bases). The CDR3 has 16 residues. Germline CDR1 MGHRA, CDR2 YSYEKL. The V end lost 1 base, the J end lost 5 bases, and 18 bases lay between the germline ends. This CDR3 is CASSQGLGGRPDEQYF. The CDR3 coding sequence is TGCGCCAGCAGCCAAGGCTTGGGGGGTAGGCCCGACGAGCAGTACTTC.

The chain links TRBV29-1 to TRBJ2-3, with D possibly being TRBD2 (5 bases). Germline CDR1 is SQVTM and CDR2 is ANQGSEA. V lost 8 bases to trimming and J lost 4 bases, with 16 bases between them. The CDR3 extends over 13 amino acids. The CDR3, as DNA: TGCAGCCTACGGCAGCCCGGGGCAGATACGCAGTATTTT. Translating it yields CSLRQPGADTQYF.

The V call is TRBV18, the J call TRBJ2-3; D not certain. V lost 8 bases and J lost 0, with 12 bases in between. The germline CDR1 and CDR2 sequences are KGHSH and LQKENI. This CDR3 has 14 amino acids. The CDR3 DNA sequence: TGTGCCAGCACCAGTCCAGGAAGCACAGATACGCAGTATTTT. This translates into CASTSPGSTDTQYF. Drawing the rest from reference TRBV18 and TRBJ2-3, the complete variable domain is NAGVMQNPRHLVRRRGQEARLRCSPMKGHSHVYWYRQLPEEGLKFMVYLQKENIIDESGMPKERFSAEFPKEGPSILRIQQVVRGDSAAYFCASTSPGSTDTQYFGPGTRLTVL.

For the CDR3, the DNA is TGTGCCAGTGGCTGGGGCCCGGATGGCTACACCTTC. Protein sequence: CASGWGPDGYTF. V is TRBV9 and J is TRBJ1-2, with TRBD1 as a possible D gene (5 bases). V was shortened by 8 bases and J by 6 bases, with 14 bases between the two germline ends. Germline V gene sequence: CDR1 SGDLS, CDR2 YYNGEE. This CDR3 has 12 residues.

The chain uses TRBV6-5 and TRBJ1-1; no clear D gene. CDR1 is MNHEY, CDR2 SVGAGI, per germline. Trimming removed 7 bases from V and 4 bases from J, with 13 bases in between. The length of the CDR3 is 13 residues. The CDR3 DNA follows: TGTGCCAGCAAGCTCCAACGGTCCACTGAAGCTTTCTTT. Translating it yields CASKLQRSTEAFF.

The table lists this clone with a count of one. The chain recombines TRBV28 with TRBJ2-7, with 14 nucleotides matching TRBD2. Trimming cost V 4 bases and J 7 bases; bases outside gene matches: 6. CDR1 and CDR2 (germline): MDHEN, SYDVKM. The CDR3 extends over 15 amino acids. Written as DNA, the CDR3 is TGTGCCAGCAGTTCGGGACTAGCGGGGGACGGTGAGCAGTACGTC. Translated: CASSSGLAGDGEQYV.

The J gene is TRBJ1-2, the V gene TRBV5-5, with 12 bases that match TRBD1. V dropped 3 bases and J dropped 8; count of bases not matched to a gene: 11. The CDR3 covers 16 residues. In germline, CDR1 is SGHKS, CDR2 YYEKEE (reference sequence). CDR3 in amino acids: CASSSGTWDRGPGYTF. For the CDR3, the DNA is TGTGCCAGCAGCTCGGGAACATGGGACAGGGGGCCAGGCTACACCTTC.

The chain uses TRBV7-2 and TRBJ2-3; no clear D gene. V was clipped by 4 bases and J by 4 bases, with 12 bases between them. CDR1 is SGHTA and CDR2 is FQGNSA in the germline V gene. The CDR3 spans 14 residues. Written as DNA, the CDR3 is TGTGCCAGCAGCTCCAAGGTTGGAGCAGATACGCAGTATTTT. Residues: CASSSKVGADTQYF.

This clone was seen a handful of times. The chain carries TRBV2 and TRBJ1-5; D is unclear. Germline CDR1 is SNHLY and CDR2 is FYNNEI. This CDR3 is built from 14 residues. The V gene lost 4 bases and the J gene lost 3 bases, with 10 bases spanning the gap. The CDR3 is CASSAQAFNQPQHF. CDR3 coding DNA: TGTGCCAGCAGTGCTCAGGCATTCAATCAGCCCCAGCATTTT.

V gene TRBV4-1 combines with J gene TRBJ1-2; no definite D call. The germline CDR1 and CDR2 sequences are MGHRA and YSYEKL. V gave up 0 bases and J gave up 4 bases, with 9 bases separating them. CDR3 size: 14 residues. CDR3 region: CASSQDRVVYGYTF. The CDR3 coding sequence is TGCGCCAGCAGCCAAGATCGAGTGGTCTATGGCTACACCTTC.

The chain links TRBV7-2 to TRBJ2-2, with 11 bases lining up with TRBD1. CDR1 and CDR2 (germline): SGHTA, FQGNSA. Trimming took 4 bases from V and 6 from J; bases not matched to a gene: 4. The CDR3 has 15 amino acids. CDR3 nucleotide sequence: TGTGCCAGCAGCTCCGGGACAGGGGGGGCCGGGGAGCTGTTTTTT. Amino acids: CASSSGTGGAGELFF.

The rearrangement uses TRBV6-5 and TRBJ1-1; unclear D gene. V gave up 6 bases and J gave up 8 bases, with 10 bases separating them. Germline V gives CDR1 MNHEY, CDR2 SVGAGI. The CDR3 is 11 amino acids. The CDR3 region has the DNA TGTGCCAGCAGCGTTAACTGGGAAGCTTTCTTT. It encodes CASSVNWEAFF.

This chain connects TRBV5-4 to TRBJ1-1, with TRBD1 as a possible D gene (6 bases). Germline values: CDR1 SGHNT, CDR2 YYREEE (reference sequence). The CDR3 is 15 amino acids. Trimming stripped 0 bases from V and 6 bases from J, with 15 bases between. In DNA form, the CDR3 reads TGTGCCAGCAGCTTGGAGGTTGGGGGCAACCCTGAAGCTTTCTTT. It yields the protein CASSLEVGGNPEAFF.